This T cell receptor beta chain stems from a study of blood T cell repertoires in COVID-19. Assay: immunoSEQ multiplex PCR; the TCRdb copy retains only in-frame clones and omits some. The data contain 150,000 to 200,000 clones, approximately 95% of them singletons. This CDR3 region has 16 residues. Trimming removed 0 bases from V and 1 base from J, with 13 bases in between. Germline assignment: CDR1 SGHDT and CDR2 YYEEEE. The V and J genes are TRBV5-6 and TRBJ1-2; the D gene is possibly TRBD1 (5 bases). Source material: peripheral blood. The receptor's source is a woman aged 60-75 years with COVID-19, enrolled during active disease. CDR3 in amino acids: CASSLGFWGSNYGYTF. The CDR3 bases are TGTGCCAGCAGCTTGGGATTCTGGGGCAGTAACTATGGCTACACCTTC.